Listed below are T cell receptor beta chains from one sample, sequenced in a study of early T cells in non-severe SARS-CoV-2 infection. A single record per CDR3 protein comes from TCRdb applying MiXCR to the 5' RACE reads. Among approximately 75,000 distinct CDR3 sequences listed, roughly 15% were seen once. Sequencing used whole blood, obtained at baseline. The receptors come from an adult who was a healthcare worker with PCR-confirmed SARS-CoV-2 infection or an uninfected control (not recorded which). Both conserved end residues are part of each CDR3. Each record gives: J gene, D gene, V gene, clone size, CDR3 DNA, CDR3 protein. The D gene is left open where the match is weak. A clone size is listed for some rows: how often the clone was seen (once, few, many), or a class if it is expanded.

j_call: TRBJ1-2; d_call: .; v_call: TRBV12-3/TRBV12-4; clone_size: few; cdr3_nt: TGTGCCAGCAGCCCCCTCAGTATTAGGGGCTACACCTTC; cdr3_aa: CASSPLSIRGYTF
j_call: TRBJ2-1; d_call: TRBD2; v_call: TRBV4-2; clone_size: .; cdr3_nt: TGTGCCAGCAGCCAATCGGGAGGGCCCTTTCGAAATGAGCAGTTCTTC; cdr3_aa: CASSQSGGPFRNEQFF
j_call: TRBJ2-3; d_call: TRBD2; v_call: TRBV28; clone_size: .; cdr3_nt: TGTGCCAGCAGTCCTACGGGACTAGCGGATTCAGATACGCAGTATTTT; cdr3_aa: CASSPTGLADSDTQYF
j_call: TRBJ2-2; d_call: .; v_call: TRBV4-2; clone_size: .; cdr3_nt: TGTGCCAGCAGCCAAGACATGTCCGGGGAGCTGTTTTTT; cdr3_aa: CASSQDMSGELFF
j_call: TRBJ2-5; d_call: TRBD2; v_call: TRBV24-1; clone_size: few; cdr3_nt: TGTGCCACCAGTGCCCGGGGACTAGCGGGGCGTGAGACCCAGTACTTC; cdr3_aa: CATSARGLAGRETQYF
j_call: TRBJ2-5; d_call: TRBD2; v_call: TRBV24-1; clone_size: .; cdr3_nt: TGTGCCACCAGTGTCGGGGGGTCCCCAGGAGAGACCCAGTACTTC; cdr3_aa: CATSVGGSPGETQYF
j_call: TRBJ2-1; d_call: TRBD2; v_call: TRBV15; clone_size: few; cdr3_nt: TGTGCCACCAGATCTAGCGGGAGGAACAATGAGCAGTTCTTC; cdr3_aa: CATRSSGRNNEQFF
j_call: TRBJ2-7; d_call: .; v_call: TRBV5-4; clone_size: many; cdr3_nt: TGTGCCAGCAGCTTGGAACCGGCGGGCGAGCAGTACTTC; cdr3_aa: CASSLEPAGEQYF
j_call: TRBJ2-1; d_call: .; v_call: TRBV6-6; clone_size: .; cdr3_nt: TGTGCCAGCAGTTACTCGAGTGATCAGTACAATGAGCAGTTCTTC; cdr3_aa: CASSYSSDQYNEQFF
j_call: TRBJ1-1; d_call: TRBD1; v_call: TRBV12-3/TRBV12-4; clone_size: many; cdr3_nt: TGTGCCAGCAGAATGGGACAGGGAAGAACTGAAGCTTTCTTT; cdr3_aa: CASRMGQGRTEAFF
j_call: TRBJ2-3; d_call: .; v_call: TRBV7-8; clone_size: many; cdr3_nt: TGTGCCAGCAGCGTAGAGGGCGGGTCAAGCACAGATACGCAGTATTTT; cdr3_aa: CASSVEGGSSTDTQYF
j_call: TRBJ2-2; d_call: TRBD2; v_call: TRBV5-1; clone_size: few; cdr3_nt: TGCGCCAGCAGCTTGGTTGCGGGAGTGGGCACCGGGGAGCTGTTTTTT; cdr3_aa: CASSLVAGVGTGELFF
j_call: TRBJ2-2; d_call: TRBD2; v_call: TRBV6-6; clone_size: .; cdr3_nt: TGTGCCAGCAGAGGGACTAGCGGGCCCTGGGGGGAGCTGTTTTTT; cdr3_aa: CASRGTSGPWGELFF
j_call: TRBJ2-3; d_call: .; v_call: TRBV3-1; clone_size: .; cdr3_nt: TGTGCCAGCAGCCCTTTGGGGGCCCCCCCCCATACGCAGTATTTT; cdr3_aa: CASSPLGAPPHTQYF
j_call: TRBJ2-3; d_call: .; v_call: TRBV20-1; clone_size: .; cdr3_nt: TGCAGTGCTAGAGCCCAATTGAGCACAGATACGCAGTATTTT; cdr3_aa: CSARAQLSTDTQYF
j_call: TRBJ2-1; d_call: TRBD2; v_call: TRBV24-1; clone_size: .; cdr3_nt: TGTGCCACCAGTGATTGGGGCGGGAGCACCCACAATGAGCAGTTCTTC; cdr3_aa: CATSDWGGSTHNEQFF
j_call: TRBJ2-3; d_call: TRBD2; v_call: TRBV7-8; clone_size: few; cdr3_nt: TGTGCCAGCAGCTCCGAATTAAGACTAGCGGGCCCCACAGATACGCAGTATTTT; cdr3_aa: CASSSELRLAGPTDTQYF
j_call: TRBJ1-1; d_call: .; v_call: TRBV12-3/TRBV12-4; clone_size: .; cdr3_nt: TGTGCCAGCAGTCGCCAGGGGAAGGACACTGAAGCTTTCTTT; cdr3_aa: CASSRQGKDTEAFF
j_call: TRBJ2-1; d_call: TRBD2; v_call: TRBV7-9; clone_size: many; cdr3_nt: TGTGCCAGCAGCTTAGGGGGGACTAGCGGGAACAATGAGCAGTTCTTC; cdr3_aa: CASSLGGTSGNNEQFF
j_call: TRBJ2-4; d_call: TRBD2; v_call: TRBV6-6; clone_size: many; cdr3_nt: TGTGCCAGCAACCAACTAGCGGGGACCCCCAAAAACATTCAGTACTTC; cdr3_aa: CASNQLAGTPKNIQYF
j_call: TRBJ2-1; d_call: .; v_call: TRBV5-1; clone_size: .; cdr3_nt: TGCGCCAGCAGCTTAAGTGGGACCGCCTTATATGGTGAGCAGTTCTTC; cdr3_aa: CASSLSGTALYGEQFF
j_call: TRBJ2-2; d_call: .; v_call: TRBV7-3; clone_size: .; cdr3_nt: TGTGCCAGCAGCTTGAAACCAGTCACCGGGGAGCTGTTTTTT; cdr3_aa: CASSLKPVTGELFF